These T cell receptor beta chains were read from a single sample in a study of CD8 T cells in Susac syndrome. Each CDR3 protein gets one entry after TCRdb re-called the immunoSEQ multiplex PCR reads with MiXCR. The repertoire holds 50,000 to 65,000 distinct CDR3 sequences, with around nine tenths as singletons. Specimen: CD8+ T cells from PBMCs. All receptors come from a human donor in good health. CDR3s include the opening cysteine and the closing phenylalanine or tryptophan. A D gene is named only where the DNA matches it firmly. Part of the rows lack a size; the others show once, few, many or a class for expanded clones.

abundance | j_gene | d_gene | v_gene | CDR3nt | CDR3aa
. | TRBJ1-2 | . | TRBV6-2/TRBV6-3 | TGTGCCAGCCTCAGGGTCAACTATGGCTACACCTTC | CASLRVNYGYTF
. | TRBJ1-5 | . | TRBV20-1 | TGCAGTGCTAGACGCCCAGGGAGAGGAAGCAATCAGCCCCAGCATTTT | CSARRPGRGSNQPQHF
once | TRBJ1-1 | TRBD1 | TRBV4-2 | TGTGCCAGCAGCCCCCGACAGGGGGCTGAAGCTTTCTTT | CASSPRQGAEAFF
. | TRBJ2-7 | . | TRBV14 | TGTGCCAGCAGCCAAGATGGCAGGGCCTACGAGCAGTACTTC | CASSQDGRAYEQYF
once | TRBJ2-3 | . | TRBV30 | TGTGCCTGGAGTGACCGACAGGCCCCCACAGATACGCAGTATTTT | CAWSDRQAPTDTQYF
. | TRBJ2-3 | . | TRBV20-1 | TGCAGTGCTAGAGACGGTCGGAGCAGGCTGTCAGATACGCAGTATTTT | CSARDGRSRLSDTQYF
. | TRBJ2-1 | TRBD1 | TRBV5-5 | TGTGCCAGCAGCCTCCATCCGGGACAGATTTACAATGAGCAGTTCTTC | CASSLHPGQIYNEQFF
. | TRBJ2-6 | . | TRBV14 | TGTGCCAGCAGCCAGATACTCTCTGGGGCCAACGTCCTGACTTTC | CASSQILSGANVLTF
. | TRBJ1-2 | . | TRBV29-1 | TGCAGCGTTGACGGGGGGCGCGGCTACACCTTC | CSVDGGRGYTF
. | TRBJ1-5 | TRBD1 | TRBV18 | TGTGCCAGCTCACCGGCGGCAGGGGGGCTAATAAATCAGCCCCAGCATTTT | CASSPAAGGLINQPQHF
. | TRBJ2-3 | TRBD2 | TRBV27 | TGTGCCAGCAGTTCCTCCCCGGGACTAGCGGGACATACGCAGTATTTT | CASSSSPGLAGHTQYF
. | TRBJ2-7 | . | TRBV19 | TGTGCCAGTAGTACGGACACCTCCTACGAGCAGTACTTC | CASSTDTSYEQYF
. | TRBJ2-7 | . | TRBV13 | TGTGCCAGCAGCCCCCCAAGTCGTGGCGACGAGCAGTACTTC | CASSPPSRGDEQYF
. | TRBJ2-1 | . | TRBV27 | TGTGCCAGCAGTTTACGATGGTACAATGAGCAGTTCTTC | CASSLRWYNEQFF
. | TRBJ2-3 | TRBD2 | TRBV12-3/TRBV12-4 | TGTGCCAGCAGTTTCTCTGGCCTAAGGGGAGCGGGGGGCCGACGCACAGATACGCAGTATTTT | CASSFSGLRGAGGRRTDTQYF
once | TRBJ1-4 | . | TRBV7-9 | TGTGCCAGCACCTCAGGTGCAACTAATGAAAAACTGTTTTTT | CASTSGATNEKLFF
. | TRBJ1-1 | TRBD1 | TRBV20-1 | TGCAGTGCTAGAGACCCACAGGGGACGAGCACTGAAGCTTTCTTT | CSARDPQGTSTEAFF
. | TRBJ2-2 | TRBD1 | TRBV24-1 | TGTGCCACCAGTGGGACAGGGGAGACCGGGGAGCTGTTTTTT | CATSGTGETGELFF
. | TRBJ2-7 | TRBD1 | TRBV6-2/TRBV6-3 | TGTGCCAGCACCAAGACAGGGGTGGTCTACGAGCAGTACTTC | CASTKTGVVYEQYF